This T cell receptor beta chain was observed in a study of vaccination effects on CD4 cells after COVID-19. General study points: By a late point after vaccination, infection- and vaccine-induced clones had shrunk markedly through clonal contraction. Few convalescent patients, and no early post-infection timepoints, were available to the study.

The repertoire was sequenced with immunoSEQ multiplex PCR; TCRdb's copy has only in-frame clones and lacks some. Among around 79,000 clones listed, approximately 81% were seen once. Ahead of sequencing, the ViraFEST assay grew antigen-specific CD4+ T cells using viral peptide pools. Following an approximately ten-day culture, CD4+ T cells were purified. After around 2 million PBMC were placed in each well, they were cultured with approximately 10 IU/ml IL-2 and about 10 ug/ml peptides. The CDR3 is 17 residues long. Details on this clone: Its antigen remains unidentified.

This clonotype was obtained from a human donor who received a COVID-19 vaccine. This specimen was CD4+ T cells from PBMCs cultured with HCoV-229E spike peptides, taken before COVID-19 vaccination. V is TRBV21-1 and J is TRBJ2-5; the DNA was not compared with TRBD2, the D call given in the table. TRBV21-1 constitutes a pseudogene. The CDR3 DNA follows: TGTGCCAGCAGCTTCCCGACTAGCGGGGAGGACCAAGAGACCCAGTACTTC. Amino acid sequence: CASSFPTSGEDQETQYF.